The 30 T cell receptor beta chains listed next were all sequenced from one sample in a study of control samples from healthy donors and cancer patients. Sequenced by immunoSEQ multiplex PCR; TCRdb stores in-frame clones only, minus some. There are 75,000 to 100,000 clones in the sample; almost 85% occur only once, and roughly 2% lies in the top ten. The source material was blood. The receptors here all came from a man aged 55 to 70 in good health.

The CDR3 here is CASSVDRGLNQPQHF. DNA for the CDR3: TGTGCCAGCAGCGTGGACAGGGGCCTTAATCAGCCCCAGCATTTT. The chain combines TRBV5-4 with TRBJ1-5, with TRBD1 matching over 9 bases. There are 15 residues in the CDR3. Germline loops: CDR1 SGHNT, CDR2 YYREEE (reference sequence). J gave up 4 bases and V 4 bases, and 6 bases lay outside the gene matches.

The V and J genes are TRBV10-2 and TRBJ1-4; 9 bases align to TRBD1. The germline V gene encodes CDR1 WSHSY and CDR2 SAAADI. Germline trimming cut 7 bases from V and 8 bases from J; bases unmatched to any gene: 11. The CDR3 extends over 15 amino acids. The CDR3 DNA sequence: TGCGCCAGCACTTCGGCCGGGACAGGGCCCGAAAAACTGTTTTTT. It encodes CASTSAGTGPEKLFF.

The chain is built from TRBV4-1 and TRBJ1-1, with D unresolved. The CDR3 runs 14 residues. From germline, CDR1 is MGHRA and CDR2 YSYEKL. V lost 1 base and J 2 bases, leaving 8 bases between the germline ends. The CDR3 region is CASSQADLNTEAFF. CDR3 DNA: TGCGCCAGCAGCCAAGCGGACCTCAACACTGAAGCTTTCTTT.

In its sample, this clone was seen once. The chain carries TRBV29-1 and TRBJ2-2, with a possible D match to TRBD1 (6 bases). Germline CDR1 is SQVTM and CDR2 is ANQGSEA. The CDR3 is 16 amino acids. Deletions cut 4 bases from V and 2 bases from J, with 17 bases between. The CDR3: CSVGHKTGINTGELFF. In DNA form, the CDR3 reads TGCAGCGTTGGTCACAAGACAGGAATAAACACCGGGGAGCTGTTTTTT.

This rearrangement joins TRBV5-1 to TRBJ2-7, with TRBD1 identical over 7 bases. The CDR3 runs to 15 residues. V shed 4 bases, J shed 1 base, and the junction held 8 bases outside the gene matches. Germline-derived CDR1 and CDR2 are SGHRS and YFSETQ. The CDR3 is CASSTGTVLSYEQYF. CDR3 DNA sequence: TGCGCCAGCAGCACAGGGACAGTTTTATCCTACGAGCAGTACTTC.

The chain joins TRBV24-1 to TRBJ2-5; tentative D call: TRBD1 (6 bases). V was cut by 5 bases and J by 6 bases, with 12 bases left in between. Looked up from germline, CDR1 is KGHDR and CDR2 is SFDVKD. CDR3 length equals 13 residues. CDR3 protein: CATSVDGTQTQYF. As DNA, the CDR3 is TGTGCCACCAGTGTAGACGGGACACAGACCCAGTACTTC.

V usage is TRBV7-9 and J usage is TRBJ1-2; maybe TRBD1 (6 bases). Germline CDR1 is SEHNR and CDR2 is FQNEAQ (reference sequence). The CDR3 has 13 amino acids. With 5 bases removed from V and 4 bases from J, the gap between germline ends came to 11 bases. The CDR3 bases are TGTGCCAGCAGCAAAGGGGGAAGCTATGGCTACACCTTC. This translates into CASSKGGSYGYTF.

The rearrangement links TRBV9 to TRBJ1-2; TRBD1 might be the D (6 bases). Germline V gene data show CDR1 as SGDLS and CDR2 as YYNGEE. Deletions cut 4 bases from V and 8 bases from J, with 21 bases between. The CDR3 covers 15 residues. The CDR3 is CASSHPTGLGWGYTF. The CDR3 DNA is TGTGCCAGCAGCCATCCTACAGGGTTGGGTTGGGGCTACACCTTC.

The V call is TRBV14, the J call TRBJ2-3; 8 nucleotides align to TRBD2. Germline V CDR1 and CDR2: SGHDN, FVKESK. Unmatched junction bases numbered 4, after V lost 1 base and J lost 4 bases. The length of the CDR3 is 15 residues. The CDR3 nucleotides are TGTGCCAGCAGCCAAGCTCTGCGGGGGGCAGATACGCAGTATTTT. Amino acids: CASSQALRGADTQYF.

This clone was seen only a few times. The genes are TRBV6-4 and TRBJ2-2; 9 nucleotides match TRBD2. V lost 3 bases, J lost 1 base, and 0 bases stayed unmatched. Germline V gene data show CDR1 as MRHNA and CDR2 as SNTAGT. The CDR3 covers 15 residues. The CDR3 nucleotides are TGTGCCAGCAGTGAGCGGGGGGGGAACACCGGGGAGCTGTTTTTT. Protein: CASSERGGNTGELFF.

In DNA form, the CDR3 reads TGTGCCACCAGCGACCCTCCGAGGGATACGCAGTATTTT. This codes for CATSDPPRDTQYF. The chain recombines TRBV24-1 with TRBJ2-3; no clear D. The CDR3 runs to 13 residues. Trimming pared 7 bases from V and 6 bases from J, leaving 13 bases between. Germline CDR1 KGHDR, CDR2 SFDVKD.

The rearrangement links TRBV12-5 to TRBJ2-5; D is undetermined. The germline gives CDR1 LGHNT, CDR2 FRNRAP. The CDR3 is 12 amino acids. V was shortened by 5 bases and J by 7 bases, with 11 bases between the two germline ends. CDR3 loop: CASGIPLGTQYF. In nucleotides, the CDR3 is TGTGCTAGTGGTATCCCCCTAGGGACCCAGTACTTC.

This clone was observed a few times. The J gene is TRBJ1-3, the V gene TRBV3-1 (or the pseudogene TRBV3-2); D is unresolved. Trimming left V 6 bases short and J 0 bases short, with 6 bases between. The CDR3 runs to 13 residues. Germline lookup yields CDR1 LGHDT and CDR2 YNNKEL (reference sequence). This CDR3 is CASSPFSGNTIYF. The CDR3 DNA reads as TGTGCCAGCAGTCCGTTCTCTGGAAACACCATATATTTT.

The chain uses TRBV30 and TRBJ2-5, with TRBD1 matching over 9 bases. The CDR3 sequence is 15 residues long. Trimming cost V 4 bases and J 4 bases; bases outside gene matches: 10. Per germline, CDR1 GTSNPN and CDR2 SVGIG (reference sequence). The CDR3 sequence is CAWTTGTGPLETQYF. For the CDR3, the DNA is TGTGCCTGGACTACCGGGACAGGGCCATTAGAGACCCAGTACTTC.

The chain carries TRBV29-1 and TRBJ2-1, with D uncertain. The CDR3 is made up of 14 amino acids. V lost 5 bases to trimming and J lost 7 bases, with 18 bases between them. The V gene's germline CDR1 is SQVTM and CDR2 ANQGSEA. CDR3 sequence: CSVQPTWRPNEQFF. For the CDR3, the DNA is TGCAGCGTTCAACCTACATGGCGGCCTAATGAGCAGTTCTTC.

V is TRBV5-1 and J is TRBJ2-2; 8 bases line up with TRBD2. This CDR3 region has 15 residues. Germline loops: CDR1 SGHRS, CDR2 YFSETQ. The V gene end was trimmed by 1 base and the J gene end by 1 base; junction bases not matched to a gene: 0. Here the CDR3 reads CASSLSGRNTGELFF. The CDR3 DNA reads TGCGCCAGCAGCTTGAGCGGGAGGAACACCGGGGAGCTGTTTTTT.

The chain carries TRBV6-5 and TRBJ2-7, with TRBD1 matching 9 bases. Germline assignment: CDR1 MNHEY and CDR2 SVGAGI. V shed 4 bases and J 3 bases; nucleotides not matched to a gene: 4. The CDR3 sequence is 14 residues long. CDR3 nucleotide sequence: TGTGCCAGCAGTTCTGACAGGGGGAGCTACGAGCAGTACTTC. Residues: CASSSDRGSYEQYF.

The CDR3 sequence is CATSRDDRVQGYNEQFF. Here the CDR3 DNA reads TGTGCCACCAGCAGAGATGACCGGGTCCAGGGCTACAATGAGCAGTTCTTC. The chain carries TRBV15 and TRBJ2-1, with D tentatively TRBD1 (5 bases). Germline CDR1 reads LNHNV; CDR2 reads YYDKDF (reference sequence). This CDR3 contains 17 residues. Trimming took 0 bases from V and 3 from J, leaving 15 bases between them.

This clone turned up a few times. CDR3 coding DNA: TGTGCCAGCAGACGGACGGAGAACACTGAAGCTTTCTTT. It yields the protein CASRRTENTEAFF. The gene calls are TRBV12-3 or TRBV12-4 and TRBJ1-1, with D unresolved. The V end lost 6 bases, the J end lost 1 base, and 9 bases lay between the germline ends. The CDR3 extends over 13 amino acids.

This rearrangement joins TRBV6-4 to TRBJ2-2; maybe TRBD1 (6 bases). The V gene's germline CDR1 is MRHNA and CDR2 SNTAGT. The CDR3 extends over 14 amino acids. Trimming stripped 3 bases from V and 5 bases from J, with 10 bases between. The CDR3 sequence is CASSEKGVTGELFF. In nucleotides, the CDR3 is TGTGCCAGCAGTGAGAAGGGGGTTACCGGGGAGCTGTTTTTT.

A word on this clone: A junction boundary mismatches the germline segment, possibly from a read error. This chain links TRBV5-6 with TRBJ2-1, with 7 bases lining up with TRBD2. CDR1 and CDR2 (germline): SGHDT, YYEEEE. This CDR3 region has 11 residues. CDR3 in amino acids: CASSETGTMVF. The CDR3 bases are TGTGCCAGCAGCGAAACGGGGACTATGGTCTTC.

The chain uses TRBV7-9 and TRBJ2-3, with D perhaps TRBD1 or TRBD2 (5 bases each). The CDR3 extends over 16 amino acids. Germline-derived CDR1 and CDR2 are SEHNR and FQNEAQ (reference sequence). V lost 3 bases, J lost 7 bases, and 20 bases lay in between. CDR3: CASSFSTGPASNTQYF. The CDR3 bases are TGTGCCAGCAGCTTTTCCACGGGGCCAGCATCTAATACGCAGTATTTT. The whole variable domain, remainder taken from reference TRBV7-9 and TRBJ2-3, is DTGVSQNPRHKITKRGQNVTFRCDPISEHNRLYWYRQTLGQGPEFLTYFQNEAQLEKSRLLSDRFSAERPKGSFSTLEIQRTEQGDSAMYLCASSFSTGPASNTQYFGPGTRLTVL.

This chain joins TRBV3-1 (or the pseudogene TRBV3-2) and TRBJ1-3; unclear D gene. The CDR3 is 13 residues long. Trimming cost V 4 bases and J 1 base, with 5 bases left between them. CDR1 and CDR2 from the germline V gene are LGHDT and YNNKEL (reference sequence). The CDR3 DNA is TGTGCCAGCAGCCCTATTTCTGGAAACACCATATATTTT. Protein sequence: CASSPISGNTIYF.

The chain has TRBV6-1 and TRBJ2-2; TRBD1 might be the D (5 bases). Germline V gene lookup returns CDR1 MNHNS and CDR2 SASEGT. This CDR3 contains 14 residues. V lost 3 bases and J 2 bases, leaving 7 bases between the germline ends. The CDR3 sequence is CASSETDNTGELFF. DNA of the CDR3: TGTGCCAGCAGTGAGACAGACAACACCGGGGAGCTGTTTTTT.

The V gene is TRBV15, the J gene TRBJ2-6; TRBD1 aligns across 7 bases. This CDR3 is built from 16 residues. The V and J ends lost 5 bases and 1 base, in that order; junction bases with no gene match: 5. Germline-derived CDR1 and CDR2 are LNHNV and YYDKDF (reference sequence). Written as DNA, the CDR3 is TGTGCCACCAGCGCTTCAGGGGGTTCTGGGGCCAACGTCCTGACTTTC. It encodes CATSASGGSGANVLTF.

This chain links TRBV5-4 with TRBJ2-7; TRBD1 or TRBD2 may be the D gene (5 bases each). CDR3 length: 14 residues. V was clipped by 7 bases and J by 2 bases, with 16 bases between them. Germline loops: CDR1 SGHNT, CDR2 YYREEE (reference sequence). The CDR3: CASRGPPNPYEQYF. The CDR3 coding sequence is TGTGCCAGCCGGGGCCCTCCAAACCCCTACGAGCAGTACTTC.

This chain connects TRBV7-8 to TRBJ2-3, with 9 bases fitting TRBD2. The V gene's germline CDR1 is SGHVS and CDR2 FQNEAQ. This CDR3 contains 15 residues. Trimming removed 2 bases from V and 2 bases from J; junction bases left unmatched: 2. In DNA, the CDR3 is TGTGCCAGCAGCTTACAGCGGGGGGCCACAGATACGCAGTATTTT. The encoded protein is CASSLQRGATDTQYF. Filled out from reference TRBV7-8 and TRBJ2-3, the complete variable domain reads GAGVSQSPRYKVAKRGQDVALRCDPISGHVSLFWYQQALGQGPEFLTYFQNEAQLDKSGLPSDRFFAERPEGSVSTLKIQRTQQEDSAVYLCASSLQRGATDTQYFGPGTRLTVL.

The chain carries TRBV12-3 or TRBV12-4 and TRBJ1-4, with D possibly matching TRBD1 (5 bases). The V end lost 6 bases, the J end lost 6 bases, and 11 bases lay between the germline ends. This CDR3 is built from 13 residues. The CDR3 DNA sequence: TGTGCCAGCAGAAGTCGGGGGGATGAAAAACTGTTTTTT. Its protein is CASRSRGDEKLFF.

The V call is TRBV6-5, the J call TRBJ2-2, with D possibly matching TRBD2 (5 bases). Trimming took 7 bases from V and 5 from J, leaving 14 bases between them. The CDR3 totals 14 residues. The germline gives CDR1 MNHEY, CDR2 SVGAGI. The CDR3 is CASTREWGTGELFF. CDR3 DNA sequence: TGTGCCAGCACGAGGGAATGGGGTACCGGGGAGCTGTTTTTT.

In DNA form, the CDR3 reads TGTGCCAGTAGTATTTTTTCAGGGAGGGATAGCAATCAGCCCCAGCATTTT. Its translation: CASSIFSGRDSNQPQHF. The chain recombines TRBV19 with TRBJ1-5, with D possibly TRBD1 on 5 matching bases. The CDR3 consists of 17 residues. Trimming removed 3 bases at V and 0 bases at J, with 15 bases between. Germline CDR1 and CDR2: LNHDA and SQIVND (reference sequence).